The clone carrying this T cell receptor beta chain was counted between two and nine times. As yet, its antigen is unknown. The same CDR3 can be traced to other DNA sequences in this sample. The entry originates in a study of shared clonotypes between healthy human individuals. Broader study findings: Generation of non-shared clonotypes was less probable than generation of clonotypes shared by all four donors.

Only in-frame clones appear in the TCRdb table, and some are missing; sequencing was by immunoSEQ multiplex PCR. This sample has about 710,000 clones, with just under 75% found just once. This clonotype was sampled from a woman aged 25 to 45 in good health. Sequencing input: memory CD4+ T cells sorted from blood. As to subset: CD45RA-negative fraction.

The CDR3 DNA reads as TGTGCCTGGAGTGTAAGCTCCTACGAGCAGTACTTC. Translating it yields CAWSVSSYEQYF. J is TRBJ2-7 and V is TRBV30; D is unclear. V was shortened by 0 bases and J by 0 bases, with 3 bases between the two germline ends. The CDR3 loop spans 12 amino acids. The germline CDR1 and CDR2 sequences are GTSNPN and SVGIG (reference sequence). Complete variable domain (other parts from reference TRBV30 and TRBJ2-7): SQTIHQWPATLVQPVGSPLSLECTVEGTSNPNLYWYRQAAGRGLQLLFYSVGIGQISSEVPQNLSASRPQDRQFILSSKKLLLSDSGFYLCAWSVSSYEQYFGPGTRLTVT.